This T cell receptor (beta chain) is from a study of early stage breast cancer tumors. The overall study: ER+/PR+/HER2- status applied to about 75% of the 16 invasive breast tumors.

Some clones are missing from TCRdb's copy, which holds only in-frame ones; the method was immunoSEQ multiplex PCR. The top ten hold roughly 7.4% of the sample, which has about 36,000 clones, 65% to 75% seen once. A note on this clone: Its antigen remains unknown.

Trimming cost V 3 bases and J 6 bases; bases outside gene matches: 7. Germline V CDR1 and CDR2: MNHNS, SASEGT. The CDR3 is 14 amino acids. Overall study results and limits: Bulk DNA sequencing of unsorted cells missed chain pairing and markers. Tumors had approximately 2.5-fold higher T cell density and higher clonality than adjacent normal breast tissue.

The source is a person in their sixties or seventies with breast cancer. The V and J genes are TRBV6-1 and TRBJ2-7, with TRBD1 identical over 8 bases. Sequenced sample: blood. For the CDR3, the DNA is TGTGCCAGCAGTGAGACCAGGGGGCGGGCCGAGCAGTACTTC. Encoded protein: CASSETRGRAEQYF.